The source of this T cell receptor beta chain is a study of blood T cell repertoires in COVID-19. The wider study: Samples of COVID-19 (acute and convalescent) were obtained from the United States, Italy and Spain. The cDNA or gDNA used as material had been derived from T cells, B-cell-depleted T cells, or PBMCs.

The CDR3 is 13 amino acids. The germline gives CDR1 SGHTA, CDR2 FQGTGA. V was shortened by 2 bases and J by 1 base, with 5 bases between the two germline ends. Source study methods: Amplification of reference gene primers was used by the study to estimate nucleated cell counts. The assay was immunoSEQ multiplex PCR, and TCRdb's table has in-frame clones only and misses some. That table gives V, J and clone size, and the DNA gave D and trimming. The data hold some 320,000 clones, with approximately 89% observed a single time. The source material was peripheral blood. The chain uses TRBV7-3 and TRBJ1-1, with D unclear. The receptor was isolated from a woman between 25 and 40 years old who had recovered from COVID-19. CDR3 sequence (DNA): TGTGCCAGCAGCTTATTTAAGAACACTGAAGCTTTCTTT. Translated, it gives CASSLFKNTEAFF.